A single TCR beta chain is shown here with its context. This sample is part of a study of blood T cell repertoires in COVID-19. The assay was immunoSEQ multiplex PCR, and TCRdb's table has in-frame clones only and misses some. This table has around 100,000 clones, approximately 80% appearing once. Trimming removed 5 bases from V and 3 bases from J; junction bases left unmatched: 6. The CDR3 totals 14 residues. CDR1 and CDR2 (germline): SGHTA, FQGNSA. V is TRBV7-2 and J is TRBJ2-5; 7 nucleotides align to TRBD1. The material sequenced was peripheral blood. This TCR was sampled from a man aged 55 to 69 with acute or convalescent COVID-19. The CDR3 coding sequence is TGTGCCAGCAGCCCCTACGGACAGGAAGAGACCCAGTACTTC. As protein: CASSPYGQEETQYF.